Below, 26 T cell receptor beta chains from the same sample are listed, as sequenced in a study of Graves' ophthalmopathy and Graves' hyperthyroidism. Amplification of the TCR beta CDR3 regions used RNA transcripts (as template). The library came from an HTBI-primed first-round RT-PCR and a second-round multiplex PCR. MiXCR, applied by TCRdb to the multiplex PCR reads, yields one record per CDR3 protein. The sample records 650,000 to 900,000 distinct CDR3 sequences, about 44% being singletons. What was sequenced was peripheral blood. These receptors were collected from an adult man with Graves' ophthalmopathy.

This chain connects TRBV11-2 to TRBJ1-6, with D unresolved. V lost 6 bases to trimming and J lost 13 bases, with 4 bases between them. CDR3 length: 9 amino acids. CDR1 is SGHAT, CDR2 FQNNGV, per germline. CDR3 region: CASSLPLHF. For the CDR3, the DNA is TGTGCCAGCAGTTTGCCCCTCCACTTT.

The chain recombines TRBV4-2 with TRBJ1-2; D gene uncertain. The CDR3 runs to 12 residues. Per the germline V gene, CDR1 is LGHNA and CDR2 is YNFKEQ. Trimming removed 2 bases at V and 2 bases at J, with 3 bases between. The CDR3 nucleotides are TGTGCCAGCAGCCAACACAACTATGGCTACACCTTC. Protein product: CASSQHNYGYTF.

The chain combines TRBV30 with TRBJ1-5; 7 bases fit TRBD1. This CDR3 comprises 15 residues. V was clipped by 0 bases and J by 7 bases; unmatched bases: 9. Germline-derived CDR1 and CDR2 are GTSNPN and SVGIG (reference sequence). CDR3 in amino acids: CAWSVQGVTRQPQHF. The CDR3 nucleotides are TGTGCCTGGAGTGTCCAGGGGGTTACTCGCCAGCCCCAGCATTTT.

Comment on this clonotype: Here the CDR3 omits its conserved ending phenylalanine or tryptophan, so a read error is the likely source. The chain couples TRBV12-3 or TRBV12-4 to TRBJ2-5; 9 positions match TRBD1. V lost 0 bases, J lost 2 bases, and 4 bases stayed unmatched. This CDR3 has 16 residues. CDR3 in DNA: TGTGCCAGCAGTTTAGCCACAGGGGGCCCTCAAGAGACCCAGTACGTC. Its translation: CASSLATGGPQETQYV.

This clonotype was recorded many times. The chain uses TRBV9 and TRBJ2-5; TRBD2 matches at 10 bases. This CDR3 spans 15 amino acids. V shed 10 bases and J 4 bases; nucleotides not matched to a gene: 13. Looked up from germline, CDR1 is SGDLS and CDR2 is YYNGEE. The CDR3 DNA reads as TGTGCCTCGGGGCTAGCGGGGGCCGGGGGAGAGACCCAGTACTTC. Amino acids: CASGLAGAGGETQYF.

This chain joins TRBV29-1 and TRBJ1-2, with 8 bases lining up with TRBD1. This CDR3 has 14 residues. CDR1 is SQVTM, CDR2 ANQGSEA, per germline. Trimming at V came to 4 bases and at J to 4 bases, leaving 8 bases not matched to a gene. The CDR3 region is CSVVFQGAGYGYTF. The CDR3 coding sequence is TGCAGCGTTGTGTTCCAGGGGGCGGGCTATGGCTACACCTTC.

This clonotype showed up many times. DNA for the CDR3: TGTGCCAGCAGTGACCGGGAGTATAATTCACCCCTCCACTTT. It is translated as CASSDREYNSPLHF. The V and J genes are TRBV2 and TRBJ1-6; D not resolved. Trimming stripped 3 bases from V and 4 bases from J, with 7 bases between. CDR1 SNHLY and CDR2 FYNNEI come from the germline V gene. This CDR3 spans 14 amino acids.

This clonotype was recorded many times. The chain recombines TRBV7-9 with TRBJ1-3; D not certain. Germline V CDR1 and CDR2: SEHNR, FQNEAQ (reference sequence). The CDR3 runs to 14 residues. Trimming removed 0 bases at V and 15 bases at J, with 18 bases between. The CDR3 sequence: CASSLALPNRERYF. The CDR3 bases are TGTGCCAGCAGCTTAGCTCTCCCGAACCGGGAACGATATTTT.

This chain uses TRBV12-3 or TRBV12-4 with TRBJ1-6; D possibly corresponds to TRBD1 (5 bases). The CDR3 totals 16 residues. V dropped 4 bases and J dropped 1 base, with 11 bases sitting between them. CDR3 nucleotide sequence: TGTGCCAGCAGTTACGGGGGAAGGTCCTATAATTCACCCCTCCACTTT. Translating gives CASSYGGRSYNSPLHF.

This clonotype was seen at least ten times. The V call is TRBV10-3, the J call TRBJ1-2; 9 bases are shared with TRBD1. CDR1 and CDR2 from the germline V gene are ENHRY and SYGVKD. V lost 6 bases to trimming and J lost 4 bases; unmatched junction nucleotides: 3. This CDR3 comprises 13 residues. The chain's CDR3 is CAIRGTGSYGYTF. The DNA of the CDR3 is TGTGCCATCAGAGGGACAGGGAGCTATGGCTACACCTTC.

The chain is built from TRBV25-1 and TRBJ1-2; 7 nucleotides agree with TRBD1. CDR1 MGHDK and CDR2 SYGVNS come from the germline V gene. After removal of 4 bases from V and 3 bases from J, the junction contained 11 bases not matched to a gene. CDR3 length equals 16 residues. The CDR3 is CASSASRDSIYYGYTF. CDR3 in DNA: TGTGCCAGCAGTGCTAGTCGGGACAGCATATACTATGGCTACACCTTC.

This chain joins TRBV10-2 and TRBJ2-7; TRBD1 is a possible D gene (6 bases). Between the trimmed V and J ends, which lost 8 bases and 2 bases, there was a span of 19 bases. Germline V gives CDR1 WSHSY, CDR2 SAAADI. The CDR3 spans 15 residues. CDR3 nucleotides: TGCGCCAGCGTTGACCGCGGACAGCGACCCTACGAGCAGTACTTC. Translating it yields CASVDRGQRPYEQYF.

This chain's CDR3 is CASSFATGGGNQPQHF. CDR3 in DNA: TGTGCCAGCAGTTTTGCGACAGGGGGCGGCAATCAGCCCCAGCATTTT. This sequence joins TRBV2 and TRBJ1-5, with 10 bases that match TRBD1. CDR1 SNHLY and CDR2 FYNNEI come from the germline V gene. CDR3 length: 16 residues. Germline trimming cut 5 bases from V and 2 bases from J; bases unmatched to any gene: 6.

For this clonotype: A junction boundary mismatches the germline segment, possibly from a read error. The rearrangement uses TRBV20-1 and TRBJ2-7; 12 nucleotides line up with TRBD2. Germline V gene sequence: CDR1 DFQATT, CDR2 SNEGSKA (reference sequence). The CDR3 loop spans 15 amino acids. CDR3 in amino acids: CALLAGGGLAYGQYF. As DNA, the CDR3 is TGTGCGTTGCTAGCGGGAGGGGGCTTGGCCTACGGGCAGTACTTC.

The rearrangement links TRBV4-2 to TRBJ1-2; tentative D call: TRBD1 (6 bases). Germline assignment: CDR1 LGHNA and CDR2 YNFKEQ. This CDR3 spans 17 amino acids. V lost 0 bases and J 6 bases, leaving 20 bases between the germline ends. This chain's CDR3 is CASSQDPGGGEVDGYTF. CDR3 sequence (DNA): TGTGCCAGCAGCCAAGACCCGGGCGGGGGCGAGGTAGATGGCTACACCTTC.

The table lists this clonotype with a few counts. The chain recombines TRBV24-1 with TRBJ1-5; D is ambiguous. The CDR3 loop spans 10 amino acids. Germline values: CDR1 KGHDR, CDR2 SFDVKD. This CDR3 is CVPRNQPQHF. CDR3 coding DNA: TGTGTCCCTCGGAATCAGCCCCAGCATTTT.

This chain's CDR3 is CAIRHRSGANVLTF. For the CDR3, the DNA is TGTGCCATCAGACACAGGTCTGGGGCCAACGTCCTGACTTTC. The V and J genes are TRBV10-3 and TRBJ2-6; possibly TRBD1 for D (5 bases). With 6 bases removed from V and 1 base from J, the gap between germline ends came to 7 bases. Looked up from germline, CDR1 is ENHRY and CDR2 is SYGVKD. CDR3 length: 14 residues.

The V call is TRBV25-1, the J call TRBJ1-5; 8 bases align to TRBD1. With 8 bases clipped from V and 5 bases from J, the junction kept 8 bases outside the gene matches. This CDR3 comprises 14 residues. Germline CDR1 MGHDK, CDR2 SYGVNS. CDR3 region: CASLASGGDQPQHF. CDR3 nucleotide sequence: TGTGCCAGCTTAGCCTCAGGGGGCGATCAGCCCCAGCATTTT.

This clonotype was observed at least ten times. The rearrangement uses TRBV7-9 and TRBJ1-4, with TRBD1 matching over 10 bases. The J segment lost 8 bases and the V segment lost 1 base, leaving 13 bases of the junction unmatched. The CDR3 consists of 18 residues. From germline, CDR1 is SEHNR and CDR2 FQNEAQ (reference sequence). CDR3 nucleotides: TGTGCCAGCAGCTTAGATATATCTCCGGGACAGGGGAACGAAAAACTGTTTTTT. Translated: CASSLDISPGQGNEKLFF.

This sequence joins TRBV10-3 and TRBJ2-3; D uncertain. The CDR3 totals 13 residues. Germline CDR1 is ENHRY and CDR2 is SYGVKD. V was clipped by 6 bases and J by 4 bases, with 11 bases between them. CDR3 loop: CAISRAEADTQYF. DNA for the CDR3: TGTGCCATCAGCCGGGCCGAGGCAGATACGCAGTATTTT.

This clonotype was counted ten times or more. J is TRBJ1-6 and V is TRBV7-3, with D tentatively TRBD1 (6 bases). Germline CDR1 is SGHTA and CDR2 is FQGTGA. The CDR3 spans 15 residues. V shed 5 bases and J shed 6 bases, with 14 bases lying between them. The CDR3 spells CASSLSTGSNSPLHF. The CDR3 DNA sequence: TGTGCCAGCAGCCTCTCGACAGGTTCTAATTCACCCCTCCACTTT. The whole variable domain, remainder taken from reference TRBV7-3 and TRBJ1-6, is GAGVSQTPSNKVTEKGKYVELRCDPISGHTALYWYRQSLGQGPEFLIYFQGTGAADDSGLPNDRFFAVRPEGSVSTLKIQRTERGDSAVYLCASSLSTGSNSPLHFGNGTRLTVT.

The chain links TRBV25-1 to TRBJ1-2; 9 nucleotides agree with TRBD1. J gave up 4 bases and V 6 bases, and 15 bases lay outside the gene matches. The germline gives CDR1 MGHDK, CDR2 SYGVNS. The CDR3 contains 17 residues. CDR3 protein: CASRQGAIPRSPYGYTF. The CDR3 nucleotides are TGTGCCAGCAGACAGGGGGCGATACCTCGGTCCCCCTATGGCTACACCTTC.

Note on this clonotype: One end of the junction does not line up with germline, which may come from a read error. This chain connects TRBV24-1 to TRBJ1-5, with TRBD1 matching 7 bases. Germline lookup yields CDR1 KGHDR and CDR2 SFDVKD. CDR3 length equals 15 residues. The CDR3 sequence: CASSFRQGSNQPQHF. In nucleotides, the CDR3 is TGTGCCAGCAGTTTTAGACAGGGCAGCAATCAGCCCCAGCATTTT.

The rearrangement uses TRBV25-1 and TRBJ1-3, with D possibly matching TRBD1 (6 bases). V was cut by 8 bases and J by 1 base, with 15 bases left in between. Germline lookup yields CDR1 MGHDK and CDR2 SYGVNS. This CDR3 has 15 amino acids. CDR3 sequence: CASVGRGGSGNTIYF. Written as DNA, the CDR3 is TGTGCCAGCGTTGGCAGGGGTGGGTCTGGAAACACCATATATTTT.

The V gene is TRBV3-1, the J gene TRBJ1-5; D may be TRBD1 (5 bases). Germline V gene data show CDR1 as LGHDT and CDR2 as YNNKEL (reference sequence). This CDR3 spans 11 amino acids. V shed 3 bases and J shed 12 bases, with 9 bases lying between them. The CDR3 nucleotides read TGTGCCAGCAGCCAGGGACCGATCCAGCATTTT. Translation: CASSQGPIQHF.

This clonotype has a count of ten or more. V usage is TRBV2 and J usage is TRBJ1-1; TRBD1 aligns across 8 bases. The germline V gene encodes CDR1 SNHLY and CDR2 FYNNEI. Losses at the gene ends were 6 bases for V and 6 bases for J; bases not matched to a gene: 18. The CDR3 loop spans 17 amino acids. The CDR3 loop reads CASSLLNPTGENPEAFF. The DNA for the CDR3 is TGTGCCAGCAGCCTCCTTAATCCGACAGGGGAAAATCCTGAAGCTTTCTTT.